The clone carrying this TCR beta chain was found many times. Its matching antigen is unknown. The lymph nodes were axillary draining lymph nodes from breast cancer patients. The V and J ends lost 1 base and 3 bases respectively, with 2 bases between them. The CDR3 is 12 residues long. CDR1 is MGHRA and CDR2 is YSYEKL in the germline V gene. The source of the sample is a study of breast tumors, draining lymph nodes, adjacent tissues. Findings and caveats of the study: Findings are consistent with lymph node origin and intratumoral expansion of most tumor T cells. Tumor repertoires ranked between lymph nodes and nontumor tissue in diversity, with V and J gene preferences.

TCRdb passed the multiplex PCR reads through MiXCR, listing each CDR3 protein once. The sample consists of roughly 260,000 distinct CDR3 sequences, 30% of them appearing once. The chain links TRBV4-1 to TRBJ2-3; D is unclear. Specimen: axillary lymph node tissue. The sequence derives from a female donor with breast cancer. Some clones in this sample may be carry-over from other donors' samples. The CDR3 region is CASSQATDTQYF. CDR3 DNA: TGCGCCAGCAGCCAAGCTACAGATACGCAGTATTTT.